A selection of T cell receptor beta chains follows, all from one sample in a study of cytomegalovirus exposure and HLA in healthy donors. Libraries were prepared by immunoSEQ multiplex PCR; TCRdb keeps only in-frame clonotypes and omits some of them. The sample shows tens of thousands of clones, roughly four fifths of them seen only once. Sequenced sample: PBMCs. Source of these receptors: a human donor in good health. Each CDR3 is given with its conserved first and last residue. A D gene is named only where the DNA matches it firmly. Rows give clone size only sometimes, using once, few, many, or a class for an expanded clone.

cdr3_aa: CASSLAGSEETQYF
cdr3_nt: TGTGCCAGCAGCTTGGCGGGGTCCGAAGAGACCCAGTACTTC
clone_size: -
d_call: -
j_call: TRBJ2-5
v_call: TRBV5-4

cdr3_aa: CASSLTGLAGGLREQFF
cdr3_nt: TGTGCCAGCTCGCTGACCGGACTAGCGGGGGGCCTCAGGGAGCAGTTCTTC
clone_size: -
d_call: TRBD2
j_call: TRBJ2-1
v_call: TRBV18

cdr3_aa: CASRGLAGGSDTQYF
cdr3_nt: TGTGCCAGCAGGGGACTAGCGGGGGGATCAGATACGCAGTATTTT
clone_size: -
d_call: TRBD2
j_call: TRBJ2-3
v_call: TRBV27

cdr3_aa: CASSLWTARDSEQYF
cdr3_nt: TGTGCCAGCAGCTTATGGACAGCCCGAGACTCCGAGCAGTACTTC
clone_size: -
d_call: -
j_call: TRBJ2-7
v_call: TRBV11-2

cdr3_aa: CASRATSLNEQFF
cdr3_nt: TGTGCCAGTAGAGCCACGAGTTTGAATGAGCAGTTCTTC
clone_size: -
d_call: -
j_call: TRBJ2-1
v_call: TRBV19

cdr3_aa: CATSGSDSFSEKLFF
cdr3_nt: TGTGCCACCAGCGGATCGGACTCCTTCTCTGAAAAACTGTTTTTT
clone_size: -
d_call: -
j_call: TRBJ1-4
v_call: TRBV15

cdr3_aa: CATKPGLALADTQYF
cdr3_nt: TGTGCCACCAAACCGGGACTAGCGTTAGCAGATACGCAGTATTTT
clone_size: -
d_call: TRBD2
j_call: TRBJ2-3
v_call: TRBV6-5

cdr3_aa: CASSLMGATGANVLTF
cdr3_nt: TGTGCCAGCAGCTTAATGGGGGCGACAGGGGCCAACGTCCTGACTTTC
clone_size: -
d_call: -
j_call: TRBJ2-6
v_call: TRBV7-2

cdr3_aa: CASSPVPTDTQYF
cdr3_nt: TGTGCCAGCAGCCCGGTACCCACAGATACGCAGTATTTT
clone_size: few
d_call: -
j_call: TRBJ2-3
v_call: TRBV7-8

cdr3_aa: CASSLGQGIMNTEAFF
cdr3_nt: TGTGCCAGCAGCTTAGGGCAGGGAATTATGAACACTGAAGCTTTCTTT
clone_size: -
d_call: -
j_call: TRBJ1-1
v_call: TRBV13

cdr3_aa: CASSGSGGPYNEQFF
cdr3_nt: TGTGCCAGCAGCGGTAGCGGGGGGCCGTATAATGAGCAGTTCTTC
clone_size: -
d_call: TRBD2
j_call: TRBJ2-1
v_call: TRBV5-4

cdr3_aa: CASSRAQGVTTEAFF
cdr3_nt: TGTGCCAGCAGCCGCGCCCAAGGGGTAACGACTGAAGCTTTCTTT
clone_size: -
d_call: -
j_call: TRBJ1-1
v_call: TRBV5-4

cdr3_aa: CASSVQGSSYNEQFF
cdr3_nt: TGTGCCAGCAGCGTACAGGGGTCATCCTACAATGAGCAGTTCTTC
clone_size: once
d_call: -
j_call: TRBJ2-1
v_call: TRBV9

cdr3_aa: CASSGRSGEAFF
cdr3_nt: TGTGCCAGCAGTGGCAGATCAGGTGAAGCTTTCTTT
clone_size: -
d_call: -
j_call: TRBJ1-1
v_call: TRBV25-1

cdr3_aa: CASSQVAGILDEQYF
cdr3_nt: TGCGCCAGCAGCCAAGTAGCGGGGATTCTCGACGAGCAGTACTTC
clone_size: -
d_call: TRBD2
j_call: TRBJ2-7
v_call: TRBV4-1

cdr3_aa: CASQSPGTGENEQFF
cdr3_nt: TGTGCCAGCCAAAGTCCCGGGACAGGGGAAAATGAGCAGTTCTTC
clone_size: once
d_call: TRBD1
j_call: TRBJ2-1
v_call: TRBV19

cdr3_aa: CASSSKQTGDQETQYF
cdr3_nt: TGTGCCAGCAGCTCCAAACAAACAGGGGATCAAGAGACCCAGTACTTC
clone_size: -
d_call: TRBD1
j_call: TRBJ2-5
v_call: TRBV7-2

cdr3_aa: CASSLKVGGYYGYTF
cdr3_nt: TGTGCCAGCAGCTTAAAGGTCGGGGGTTACTATGGCTACACCTTC
clone_size: -
d_call: -
j_call: TRBJ1-2
v_call: TRBV7-3